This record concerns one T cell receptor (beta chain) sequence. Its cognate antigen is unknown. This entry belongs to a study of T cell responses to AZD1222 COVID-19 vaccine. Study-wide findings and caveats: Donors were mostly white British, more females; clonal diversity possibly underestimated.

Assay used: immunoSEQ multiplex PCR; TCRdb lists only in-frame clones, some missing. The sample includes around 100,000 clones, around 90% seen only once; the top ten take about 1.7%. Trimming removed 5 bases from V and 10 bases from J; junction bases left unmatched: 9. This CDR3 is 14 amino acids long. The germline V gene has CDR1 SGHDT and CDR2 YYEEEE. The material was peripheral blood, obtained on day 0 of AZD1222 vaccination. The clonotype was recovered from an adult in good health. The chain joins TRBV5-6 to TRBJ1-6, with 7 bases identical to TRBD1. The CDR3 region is CASRDPQGESPLHF. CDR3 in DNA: TGTGCCAGCAGAGACCCGCAGGGGGAATCACCCCTCCACTTT.